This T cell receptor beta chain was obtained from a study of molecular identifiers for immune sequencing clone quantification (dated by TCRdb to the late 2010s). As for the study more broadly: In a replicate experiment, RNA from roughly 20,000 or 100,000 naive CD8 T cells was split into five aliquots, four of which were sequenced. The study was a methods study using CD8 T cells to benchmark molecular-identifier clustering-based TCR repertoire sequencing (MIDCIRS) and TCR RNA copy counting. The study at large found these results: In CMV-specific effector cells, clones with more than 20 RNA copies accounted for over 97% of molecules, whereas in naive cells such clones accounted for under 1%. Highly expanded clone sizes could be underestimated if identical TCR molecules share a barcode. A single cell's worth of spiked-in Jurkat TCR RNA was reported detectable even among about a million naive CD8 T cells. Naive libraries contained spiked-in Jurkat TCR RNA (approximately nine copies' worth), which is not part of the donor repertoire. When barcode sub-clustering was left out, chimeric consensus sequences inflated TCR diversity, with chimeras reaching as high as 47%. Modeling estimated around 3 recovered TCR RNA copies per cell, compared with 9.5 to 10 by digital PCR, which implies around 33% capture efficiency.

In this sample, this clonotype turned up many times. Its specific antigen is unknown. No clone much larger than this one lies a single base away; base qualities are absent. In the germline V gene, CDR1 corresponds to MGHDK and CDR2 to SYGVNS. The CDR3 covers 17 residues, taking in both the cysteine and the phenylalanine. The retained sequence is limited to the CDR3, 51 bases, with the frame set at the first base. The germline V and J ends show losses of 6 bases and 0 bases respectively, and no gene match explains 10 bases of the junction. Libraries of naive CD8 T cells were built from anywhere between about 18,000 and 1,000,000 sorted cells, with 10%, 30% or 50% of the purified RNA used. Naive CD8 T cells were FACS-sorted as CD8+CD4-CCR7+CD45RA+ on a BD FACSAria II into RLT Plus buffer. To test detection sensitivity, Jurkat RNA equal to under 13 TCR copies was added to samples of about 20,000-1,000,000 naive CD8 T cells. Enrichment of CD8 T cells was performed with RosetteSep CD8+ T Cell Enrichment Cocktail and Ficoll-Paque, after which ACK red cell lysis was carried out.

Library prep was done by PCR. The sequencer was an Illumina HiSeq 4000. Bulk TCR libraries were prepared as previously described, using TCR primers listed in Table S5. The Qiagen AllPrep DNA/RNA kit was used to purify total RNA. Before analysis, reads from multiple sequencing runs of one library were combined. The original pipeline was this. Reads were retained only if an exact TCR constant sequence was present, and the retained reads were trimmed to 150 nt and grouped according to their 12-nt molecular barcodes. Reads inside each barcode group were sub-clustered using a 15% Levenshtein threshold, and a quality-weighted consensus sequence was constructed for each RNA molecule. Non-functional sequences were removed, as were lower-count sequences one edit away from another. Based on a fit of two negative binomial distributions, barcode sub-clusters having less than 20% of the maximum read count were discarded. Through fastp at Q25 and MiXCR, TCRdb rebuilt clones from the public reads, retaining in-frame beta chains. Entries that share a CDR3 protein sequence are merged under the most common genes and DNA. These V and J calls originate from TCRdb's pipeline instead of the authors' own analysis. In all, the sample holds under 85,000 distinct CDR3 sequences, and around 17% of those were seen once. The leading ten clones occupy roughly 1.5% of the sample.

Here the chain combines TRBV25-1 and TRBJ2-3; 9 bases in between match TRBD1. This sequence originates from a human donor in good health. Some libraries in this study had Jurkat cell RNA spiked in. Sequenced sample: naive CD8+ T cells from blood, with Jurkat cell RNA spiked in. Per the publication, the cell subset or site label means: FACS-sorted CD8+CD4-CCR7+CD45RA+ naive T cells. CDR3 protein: CASSPPGTGPSTDTQYF. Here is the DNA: TGTGCCAGCAGCCCCCCCGGGACAGGGCCAAGCACAGATACGCAGTATTTT. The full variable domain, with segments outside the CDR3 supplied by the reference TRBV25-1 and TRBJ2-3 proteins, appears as EADIYQTPRYLVIGTGKKITLECSQTMGHDKMYWYQQDPGMELHLIHYSYGVNSTEKGDLSSESTVSRIRTEHFPLTLESARPSHTSQYLCASSPPGTGPSTDTQYFGPGTRLTVL.